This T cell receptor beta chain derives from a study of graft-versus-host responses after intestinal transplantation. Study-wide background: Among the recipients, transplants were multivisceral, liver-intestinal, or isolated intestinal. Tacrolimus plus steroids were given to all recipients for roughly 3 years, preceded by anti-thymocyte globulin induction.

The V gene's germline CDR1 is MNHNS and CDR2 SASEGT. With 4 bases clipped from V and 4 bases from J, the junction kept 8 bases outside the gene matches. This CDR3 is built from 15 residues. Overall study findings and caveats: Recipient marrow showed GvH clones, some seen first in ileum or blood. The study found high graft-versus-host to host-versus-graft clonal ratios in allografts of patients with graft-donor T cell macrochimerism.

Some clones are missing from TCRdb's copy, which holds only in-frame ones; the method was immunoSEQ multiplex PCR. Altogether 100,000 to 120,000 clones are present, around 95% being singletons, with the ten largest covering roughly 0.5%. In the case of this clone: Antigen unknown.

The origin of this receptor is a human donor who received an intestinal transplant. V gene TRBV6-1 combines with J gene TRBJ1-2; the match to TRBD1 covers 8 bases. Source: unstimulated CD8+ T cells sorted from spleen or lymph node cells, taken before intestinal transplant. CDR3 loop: CASSADRAAFYGYTF. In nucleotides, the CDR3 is TGTGCCAGCAGTGCGGACAGGGCAGCTTTCTATGGCTACACCTTC.